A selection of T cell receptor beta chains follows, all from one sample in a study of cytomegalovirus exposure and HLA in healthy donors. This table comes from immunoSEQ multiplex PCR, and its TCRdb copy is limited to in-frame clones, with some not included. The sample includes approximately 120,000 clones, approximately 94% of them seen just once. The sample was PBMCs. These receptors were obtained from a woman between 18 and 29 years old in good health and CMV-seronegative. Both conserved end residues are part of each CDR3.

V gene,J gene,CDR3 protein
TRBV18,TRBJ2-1,CASSTGTVRRNEQFF
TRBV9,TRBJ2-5,CASSVVGRGSRETQYF
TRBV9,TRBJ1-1,CASSVDMSTEAFF
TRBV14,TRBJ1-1,CASSQDGGTLHTEAFF
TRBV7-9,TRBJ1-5,CASSRWTGDYSNQPQHF
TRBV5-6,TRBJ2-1,CASSLIAGLAYNEQFF
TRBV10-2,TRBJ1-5,CASRGTGRGQPQHF
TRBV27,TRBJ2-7,CASSPTGTTPPEQYF
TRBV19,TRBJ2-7,CASSISPGAGYEQYF
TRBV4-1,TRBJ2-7,CASSRHGTSGVGEQYF